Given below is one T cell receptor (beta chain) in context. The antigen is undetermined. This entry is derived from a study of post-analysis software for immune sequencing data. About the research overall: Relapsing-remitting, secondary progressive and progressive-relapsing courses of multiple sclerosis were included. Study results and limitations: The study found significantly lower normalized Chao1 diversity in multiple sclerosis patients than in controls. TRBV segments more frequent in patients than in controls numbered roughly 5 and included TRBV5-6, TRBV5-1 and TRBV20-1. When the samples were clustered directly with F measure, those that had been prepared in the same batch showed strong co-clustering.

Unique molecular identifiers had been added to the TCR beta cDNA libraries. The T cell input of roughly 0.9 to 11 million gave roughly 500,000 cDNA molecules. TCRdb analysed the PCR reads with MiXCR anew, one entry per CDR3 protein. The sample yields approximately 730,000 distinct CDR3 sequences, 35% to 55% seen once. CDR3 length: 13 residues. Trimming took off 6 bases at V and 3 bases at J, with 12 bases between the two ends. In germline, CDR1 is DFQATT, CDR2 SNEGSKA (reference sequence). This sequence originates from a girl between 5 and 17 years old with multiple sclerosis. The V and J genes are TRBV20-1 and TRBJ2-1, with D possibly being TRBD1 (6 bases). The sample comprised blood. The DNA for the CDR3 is TGCAGTGCCAAAAACAGGGACTACAATGAGCAGTTCTTC. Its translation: CSAKNRDYNEQFF.